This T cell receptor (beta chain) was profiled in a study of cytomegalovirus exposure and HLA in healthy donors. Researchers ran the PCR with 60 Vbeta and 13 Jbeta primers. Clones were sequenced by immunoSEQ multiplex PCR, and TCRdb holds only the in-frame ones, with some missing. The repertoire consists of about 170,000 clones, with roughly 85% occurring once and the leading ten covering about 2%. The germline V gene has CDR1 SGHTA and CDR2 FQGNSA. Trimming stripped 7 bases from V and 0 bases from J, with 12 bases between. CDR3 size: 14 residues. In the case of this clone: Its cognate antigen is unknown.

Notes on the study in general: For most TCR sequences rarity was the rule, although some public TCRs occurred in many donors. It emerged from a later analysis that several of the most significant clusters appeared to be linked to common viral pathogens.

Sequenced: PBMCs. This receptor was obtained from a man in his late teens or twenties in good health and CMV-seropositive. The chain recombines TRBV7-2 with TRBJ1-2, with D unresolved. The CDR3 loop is CASTPVGANYGYTF. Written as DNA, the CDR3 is TGTGCCAGCACCCCCGTGGGAGCTAACTATGGCTACACCTTC.